The T cell receptor beta chain described here comes from a study of human T cells and chemical hapten exposure. Study-level findings and limits: Healthy people's immune response may differ from that of the donors, who had alopecia.

Time point indicated: patch test 1, 2 weeks after DPC sensitization. Treatment of the sample: therapeutic diphenylcyclopropenone sensitization with weekly scalp DPC. Alopecia patients, 18 to 70 years old and DPC-suitable, served as donors. It was unfractionated whole blood from which total RNA was extracted. Of note for this clonotype: Antigen: not known.

One entry per CDR3 protein results from TCRdb running MiXCR on the RACE reads. Of 180,000 or so distinct CDR3 sequences in the sample, about 22% were seen once. Here the sequenced sample was whole blood, taken in connection with sensitization to the hapten diphenylcyclopropenone (DPC). The TCR comes from a woman aged 45 to 65 with alopecia areata. Some clones in this sample may be carry-over from other donors' samples.

CDR3 coding DNA: TGCGCCAGCAGCTTTAAGGGCGAAGAGACCCAGTACTTC. This codes for CASSFKGEETQYF. The chain employs TRBV5-1 and TRBJ2-5; D is unclear. Germline CDR1 SGHRS, CDR2 YFSETQ. With 2 bases removed from V and 3 bases from J, the gap between germline ends came to 8 bases. The CDR3 length is 13 residues.